The T cell receptor (beta chain) described here comes from a study of T cells after posttransplantation cyclophosphamide. Whole-study results and caveats: After PTCy, TRB diversity resembled that of CNI/methotrexate controls. Later post-transplant blood repertoires were often dominated by donor CD8+ memory clones. Skin or GI-infiltrating T cells shared few TRB sequences with blood.

Cyclophosphamide on days +3 and +4 followed busulfan-fludarabine conditioning and a marrow graft. This CDR3 spans 14 amino acids. V lost 0 bases to trimming and J lost 5 bases, with 10 bases between them. The germline CDR1 and CDR2 sequences are SGHRS and YFSETQ. Assay used: immunoSEQ multiplex PCR; TCRdb lists only in-frame clones, some missing. The sample lists 30,000 to 45,000 clones; roughly 78% were seen once. Points on this clone: The antigen remains undetermined.

The sample consisted of CD4+ T cells sorted from blood, taken just over 1,900 days after a stem cell transplant with posttransplant cyclophosphamide. This sequence joins TRBV5-1 and TRBJ2-3; D remains unclear. This TCR came from a female patient between 35 and 55 years old who received an allogeneic stem cell transplant from a related donor, was CMV-positive, and had no GVHD. The graft donor may have given rise to some T cells. The CDR3 coding sequence is TGCGCCAGCAGCTTGGGCGGCCTTGGAGATACGCAGTATTTT. Amino acid sequence: CASSLGGLGDTQYF.